This is a list of T cell receptor beta chains from one sample in a study of response to subunit inactivated influenza vaccine. TCRdb recomputed calls from the RT-PCR reads with MiXCR, one row per CDR3 protein. The sample lists about 540,000 distinct CDR3 sequences, around 21% occurring once. The sample also formed part of further work on T cells expressing NK-cell markers.

The sequences come from CD4+ T cells sorted from PBMCs, collected 12 days after vaccination. The receptors here all came from a man over 45 who received an inactivated influenza vaccine. The CDR3 runs from the conserved cysteine through the conserved F or W. Each record gives: J gene, V gene, CDR3 protein.

>TRBJ2-7|TRBV6-1
CALRRGGPAYEQYF
>TRBJ2-1|TRBV7-2
CASTNRRASGNNEQFF
>TRBJ2-5|TRBV20-1
CSARPGTGQETQYF
>TRBJ2-6|TRBV7-2
CASSLMGDSGANVLTF
>TRBJ1-1|TRBV6-2/TRBV6-3
CASSYSILNTEAFF
>TRBJ2-3|TRBV20-1
CSAPRGTSGITQYF
>TRBJ2-7|TRBV29-1
CSARSPGNTYEQYF
>TRBJ2-1|TRBV7-2
CASTQIGEGSYNEQFF
>TRBJ2-5|TRBV9
CASSGLQQETQYF
>TRBJ2-7|TRBV3-1
CASSLTSGDYEQYF
>TRBJ2-1|TRBV20-1
CSAIDFKGGRGFWNEQFF
>TRBJ1-6|TRBV6-2/TRBV6-3
CASSYSGHRDSPLHF
>TRBJ2-7|TRBV7-2
CASSLVSGGGTYEQYF
>TRBJ2-1|TRBV3-1
CASSQRASGTNEQFF
>TRBJ2-6|TRBV5-1
CASSLGGNGGANVLTF
>TRBJ2-2|TRBV6-1
CASSNPSGATTGELFF
>TRBJ1-2|TRBV12-3/TRBV12-4
CASSLGSRLYGYTF
>TRBJ2-3|TRBV5-1
CASSLKSGEGVTQYF
>TRBJ1-1|TRBV3-1
CASSQQGAANTEAFF
>TRBJ2-1|TRBV3-1
CASSQDGSGSYNEQFF
>TRBJ2-5|TRBV20-1
CSARKGSGGQETQYF
>TRBJ2-1|TRBV20-1
CSAATGSSYNEQFF
>TRBJ2-1|TRBV18
CASSPQQGNSYNEQFF
>TRBJ2-7|TRBV6-2/TRBV6-3
CASSSLKQGAKFYEQYF
>TRBJ1-2|TRBV12-3/TRBV12-4
CASSPDRGVGYTF
>TRBJ2-7|TRBV12-3/TRBV12-4
CASSSGGLGSEQYF
>TRBJ2-1|TRBV28
CASKTSGTSVPYEQFF
>TRBJ2-7|TRBV20-1
CSARDRETTVQYF
>TRBJ1-1|TRBV12-3/TRBV12-4
CATRTDLNTEAFF
>TRBJ2-7|TRBV5-5
CASSLGTYTYEQYF
>TRBJ1-1|TRBV29-1
CSVEIRTEAFF
>TRBJ2-3|TRBV6-1
CASRVTDTQYF
>TRBJ2-3|TRBV12-3/TRBV12-4
CASSALAGAADTQYF
>TRBJ2-5|TRBV5-5
CASKPGQGEETQYF
>TRBJ2-7|TRBV7-2
CASSLESGGAYEQYF
>TRBJ2-6|TRBV29-1
CSAGTGSGANVLTF